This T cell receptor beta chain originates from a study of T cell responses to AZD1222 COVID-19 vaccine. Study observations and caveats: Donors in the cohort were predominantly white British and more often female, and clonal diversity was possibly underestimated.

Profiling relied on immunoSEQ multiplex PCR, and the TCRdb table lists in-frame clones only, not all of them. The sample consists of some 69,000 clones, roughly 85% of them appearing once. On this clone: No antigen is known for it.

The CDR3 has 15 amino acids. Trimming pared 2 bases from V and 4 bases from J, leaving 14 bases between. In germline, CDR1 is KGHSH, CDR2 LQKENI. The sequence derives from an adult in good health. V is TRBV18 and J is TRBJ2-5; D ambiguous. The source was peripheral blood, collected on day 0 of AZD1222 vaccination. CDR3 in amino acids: CASSPKAGLRETQYF. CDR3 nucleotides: TGTGCCAGCTCACCAAAGGCAGGCTTAAGAGAGACCCAGTACTTC.